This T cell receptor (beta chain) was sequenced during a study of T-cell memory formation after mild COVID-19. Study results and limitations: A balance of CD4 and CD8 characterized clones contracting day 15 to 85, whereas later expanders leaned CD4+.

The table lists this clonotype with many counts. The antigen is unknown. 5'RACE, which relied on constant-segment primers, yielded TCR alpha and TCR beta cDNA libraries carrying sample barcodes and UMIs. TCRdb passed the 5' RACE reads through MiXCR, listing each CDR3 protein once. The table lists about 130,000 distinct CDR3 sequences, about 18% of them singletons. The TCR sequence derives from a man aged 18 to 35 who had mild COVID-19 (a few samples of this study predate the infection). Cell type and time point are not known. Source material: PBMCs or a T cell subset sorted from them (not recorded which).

CDR3 sequence: CAWRSSYSTDTQYF. CDR3 sequence (DNA): TGTGCCTGGAGGTCCAGCTATAGCACAGATACGCAGTATTTT. This sequence joins TRBV30 and TRBJ2-3; D is ambiguous. Trimming pared 3 bases from V and 0 bases from J, leaving 10 bases between. Germline V gives CDR1 GTSNPN, CDR2 SVGIG (reference sequence). The CDR3 length is 14 residues.